Listed below are T cell receptor beta chains from one sample, sequenced in a study of shared clonotypes between healthy human individuals. The protocol was immunoSEQ multiplex PCR, while the TCRdb copy is restricted to in-frame clones and leaves out a portion. The table records about 1.1 million clones, approximately 75% of them present only once. Sequencing was performed on memory CD4+ T cells from PBMCs. The source of these receptors is a man younger than 30 in good health. Some clones in this sample may be carry-over from other donors' samples. CDR3s include the opening cysteine and the closing phenylalanine or tryptophan. The D gene is left open where the match is weak. Clone size is shown for a subset of rows, as once, few, many or a class of expanded clone.

V gene: TRBV6-6
J gene: TRBJ2-7
clone size: -
D gene: -
CDR3 protein: CASSRDRAYEQYF
CDR3 DNA: TGTGCCAGCAGCCGGGACCGCGCCTACGAGCAGTACTTC

V gene: TRBV30
J gene: TRBJ1-2
clone size: -
D gene: -
CDR3 protein: CAWEGWNNYGYTF
CDR3 DNA: TGTGCCTGGGAGGGTTGGAATAACTATGGCTACACCTTC

V gene: TRBV9
J gene: TRBJ2-1
clone size: -
D gene: -
CDR3 protein: CASSGYSYNEQFF
CDR3 DNA: TGTGCCAGCAGCGGCTATTCCTACAATGAGCAGTTCTTC

V gene: TRBV7-2
J gene: TRBJ2-7
clone size: -
D gene: TRBD1
CDR3 protein: CASSSRTGIVLSSYEQYF
CDR3 DNA: TGTGCCAGCAGCTCCCGGACAGGGATCGTCCTAAGCTCCTACGAGCAGTACTTC

V gene: TRBV9
J gene: TRBJ1-5
clone size: once
D gene: -
CDR3 protein: CASSVGGPGNQPQHF
CDR3 DNA: TGTGCCAGCAGCGTAGGCGGGCCGGGCAATCAGCCCCAGCATTTT

V gene: TRBV5-1
J gene: TRBJ1-1
clone size: -
D gene: TRBD1
CDR3 protein: CASGGDRVTEAFF
CDR3 DNA: TGCGCCAGCGGCGGGGACAGGGTCACTGAAGCTTTCTTT

V gene: TRBV19
J gene: TRBJ1-1
clone size: -
D gene: -
CDR3 protein: CASSIVGGSEAFF
CDR3 DNA: TGTGCCAGTAGTATCGTCGGGGGCTCTGAAGCTTTCTTT

V gene: TRBV5-6
J gene: TRBJ1-1
clone size: -
D gene: -
CDR3 protein: CASTRAGGYENVAAFF
CDR3 DNA: TGTGCCAGCACCAGAGCCGGGGGGTATGAAAATGTGGCCGCTTTCTTT

V gene: TRBV6-5
J gene: TRBJ1-2
clone size: -
D gene: TRBD1
CDR3 protein: CASSEDRVNYGYTF
CDR3 DNA: TGTGCCAGCAGTGAGGACAGGGTAAACTATGGCTACACCTTC

V gene: TRBV28
J gene: TRBJ2-7
clone size: -
D gene: TRBD1
CDR3 protein: CASGQGTGEQYF
CDR3 DNA: TGTGCCAGCGGACAGGGGACGGGCGAGCAGTACTTC

V gene: TRBV19
J gene: TRBJ1-2
clone size: once
D gene: -
CDR3 protein: CASSSRGVVDYGYTF
CDR3 DNA: TGTGCCAGTAGTTCTCGAGGGGTCGTCGACTATGGCTACACCTTC

V gene: TRBV5-1
J gene: TRBJ2-2
clone size: once
D gene: -
CDR3 protein: CASSIGGPTGELFF
CDR3 DNA: TGCGCCAGCAGCATAGGGGGGCCCACCGGGGAGCTGTTTTTT

V gene: TRBV27
J gene: TRBJ2-7
clone size: -
D gene: -
CDR3 protein: CASSSSPYEQYF
CDR3 DNA: TGTGCCAGCAGTTCCTCACCCTACGAGCAGTACTTC

V gene: TRBV5-1
J gene: TRBJ1-4
clone size: -
D gene: TRBD1
CDR3 protein: CASSTGVSSNEKLFF
CDR3 DNA: TGCGCCAGCAGTACAGGGGTCTCGTCTAATGAAAAACTGTTTTTT

V gene: TRBV28
J gene: TRBJ1-2
clone size: -
D gene: -
CDR3 protein: CASSPHELTYGYTF
CDR3 DNA: TGTGCCAGCAGTCCCCACGAGCTTACCTATGGCTACACCTTC

V gene: TRBV28
J gene: TRBJ1-5
clone size: -
D gene: TRBD1
CDR3 protein: CASSLRQGGQPQHF
CDR3 DNA: TGTGCCAGCAGTCTCAGACAGGGAGGCCAGCCCCAGCATTTT

V gene: TRBV28
J gene: TRBJ2-7
clone size: -
D gene: -
CDR3 protein: CASSLGYEQYF
CDR3 DNA: TGTGCCAGCAGTTTAGGGTACGAGCAGTACTTC

V gene: TRBV6-5
J gene: TRBJ2-7
clone size: -
D gene: -
CDR3 protein: CASSPPGIPNEQYF
CDR3 DNA: TGTGCCAGCAGCCCCCCAGGGATCCCCAACGAGCAGTACTTC

V gene: TRBV6-5
J gene: TRBJ1-1
clone size: -
D gene: -
CDR3 protein: CASSYLTEAFF
CDR3 DNA: TGTGCCAGCAGTTACCTCACTGAAGCTTTCTTT

V gene: TRBV28
J gene: TRBJ2-7
clone size: few
D gene: TRBD1
CDR3 protein: CASRGQGVGSYEQYF
CDR3 DNA: TGTGCCAGCAGGGGACAGGGGGTCGGGTCTTACGAGCAGTACTTC

V gene: TRBV14
J gene: TRBJ1-1
clone size: -
D gene: TRBD1
CDR3 protein: CASSQQGGAGTEAFF
CDR3 DNA: TGTGCCAGCAGCCAGCAGGGGGGCGCGGGCACTGAAGCTTTCTTT

V gene: TRBV19
J gene: TRBJ1-2
clone size: -
D gene: -
CDR3 protein: CASNSAGDGYGYTF
CDR3 DNA: TGTGCCAGTAATTCCGCAGGGGACGGCTATGGCTACACCTTC

V gene: TRBV5-1
J gene: TRBJ1-4
clone size: -
D gene: -
CDR3 protein: CASSPEGSEKLFF
CDR3 DNA: TGCGCCAGCAGCCCCGAGGGATCCGAAAAACTGTTTTTT

V gene: TRBV6-5
J gene: TRBJ1-1
clone size: -
D gene: -
CDR3 protein: CASGEQVRTEAFF
CDR3 DNA: TGTGCCAGCGGGGAACAGGTGCGGACTGAAGCTTTCTTT

V gene: TRBV27
J gene: TRBJ2-7
clone size: once
D gene: TRBD2
CDR3 protein: CASSLSIASGGLRYEQYF
CDR3 DNA: TGTGCCAGCAGTTTATCGATCGCTAGCGGGGGGCTTAGGTACGAGCAGTACTTC

V gene: TRBV28
J gene: TRBJ1-5
clone size: once
D gene: TRBD1
CDR3 protein: CASSPTGDHQPQHF
CDR3 DNA: TGTGCCAGCAGTCCGACAGGGGATCATCAGCCCCAGCATTTT

V gene: TRBV7-9
J gene: TRBJ2-5
clone size: -
D gene: TRBD1
CDR3 protein: CASSLRTGGETQYF
CDR3 DNA: TGTGCCAGCAGCTTACGGACAGGGGGGGAGACCCAGTACTTC

V gene: TRBV6-1
J gene: TRBJ2-5
clone size: -
D gene: -
CDR3 protein: CASSEEDTQYF
CDR3 DNA: TGTGCCAGCAGTGAAGAAGATACCCAGTACTTC

V gene: TRBV5-1
J gene: TRBJ1-3
clone size: few
D gene: TRBD1
CDR3 protein: CASSPDRGHGNTIYF
CDR3 DNA: TGCGCCAGCAGCCCGGACAGGGGGCACGGTAACACCATATATTTT

V gene: TRBV6-5
J gene: TRBJ1-1
clone size: -
D gene: -
CDR3 protein: CASKEGRGMSTEAFF
CDR3 DNA: TGTGCCAGCAAAGAAGGGAGGGGGATGAGCACTGAAGCTTTCTTT

V gene: TRBV7-9
J gene: TRBJ2-1
clone size: -
D gene: TRBD2
CDR3 protein: CASSTRASGRFWFF
CDR3 DNA: TGTGCCAGCAGCACGAGGGCTAGCGGGAGGTTTTGGTTCTTC

V gene: TRBV5-1
J gene: TRBJ1-1
clone size: -
D gene: -
CDR3 protein: CASSYSMNTEAFF
CDR3 DNA: TGCGCCAGCAGCTATAGTATGAACACTGAAGCTTTCTTT

V gene: TRBV10-1
J gene: TRBJ1-2
clone size: -
D gene: TRBD1
CDR3 protein: CASTGTGEDYGYTF
CDR3 DNA: TGCGCCAGTACCGGGACAGGGGAAGACTATGGCTACACCTTC

V gene: TRBV2
J gene: TRBJ1-1
clone size: few
D gene: -
CDR3 protein: CASSEIPTGGCIF
CDR3 DNA: TGTGCCAGCAGTGAAATTCCTACGGGGGGTTGCATCTTT

V gene: TRBV7-3
J gene: TRBJ2-1
clone size: once
D gene: TRBD1
CDR3 protein: CASSRQSGTGGLGEQFF
CDR3 DNA: TGTGCCAGCAGCCGCCAATCAGGGACAGGGGGCTTGGGTGAGCAGTTCTTC

V gene: TRBV6-5
J gene: TRBJ2-5
clone size: -
D gene: -
CDR3 protein: CASSPGLWETQYF
CDR3 DNA: TGTGCCAGCAGTCCGGGGCTGTGGGAGACCCAGTACTTC

V gene: TRBV28
J gene: TRBJ1-2
clone size: few
D gene: -
CDR3 protein: CASRDPTGNYGYTF
CDR3 DNA: TGTGCCAGCAGAGACCCCACAGGAAACTATGGCTACACCTTC

V gene: TRBV28
J gene: TRBJ2-7
clone size: -
D gene: TRBD2
CDR3 protein: CASVTSGRDEQYF
CDR3 DNA: TGTGCCAGTGTAACTAGCGGGAGAGACGAGCAGTACTTC

V gene: TRBV28
J gene: TRBJ1-4
clone size: -
D gene: -
CDR3 protein: CASRSLGAATNEKLFF
CDR3 DNA: TGTGCCAGCCGTAGTTTAGGGGCCGCAACTAATGAAAAACTGTTTTTT

V gene: TRBV2
J gene: TRBJ1-3
clone size: many
D gene: -
CDR3 protein: CASNWLGRTSGNTIYF
CDR3 DNA: TGTGCCAGCAATTGGCTCGGAAGGACCTCTGGAAACACCATATATTTT

V gene: TRBV10-1
J gene: TRBJ2-2
clone size: once
D gene: TRBD2
CDR3 protein: CASGARGRLGELFF
CDR3 DNA: TGCGCCAGCGGGGCCCGCGGGAGATTGGGGGAGCTGTTTTTT